This T cell receptor beta chain was captured in a study of blood T cell repertoires in COVID-19. Whole-study context: Material from acute and convalescent COVID-19 was sourced from the United States, Italy and Spain.

Living in about two dozen US areas, the participants were between roughly 18 and 95 years of age. Participant-given clinical history determined each cohort assignment. Two negative PCRs, clearance, or symptom resolution were required of recovered Cohort 3 donors. V dropped 0 bases and J dropped 3 bases, with 13 bases sitting between them. CDR3 length equals 16 residues. Germline lookup yields CDR1 SGHRS and CDR2 YFSETQ. Libraries were prepared by immunoSEQ multiplex PCR; TCRdb keeps only in-frame clonotypes and omits some of them. Of hundreds of thousands of clones in the sample, 80% to 90% were seen once.

The rearrangement joins TRBV5-1 to TRBJ2-4; possibly TRBD2 for D (7 bases). Sequenced: PBMCs or T cells enriched from blood (not recorded which). The sequence was obtained from a man younger than 35 who had recovered from COVID-19. CDR3 DNA sequence: TGCGCCAGCAGCTTGGATCTTAGGGGGGGCAAAAACATTCAGTACTTC. The encoded protein is CASSLDLRGGKNIQYF.